The 6 T cell receptor beta chains in this list originate from one sample, sequenced in a study of radiation and T cells in renal cell carcinoma. Time point indicated: blood 2 weeks post-SBRT. Documented treatment: 15 Gy SBRT to primary tumor, nephrectomy 4 weeks later. The data were produced by immunoSEQ multiplex PCR, yet TCRdb's version contains in-frame clones alone and is incomplete. The table shows 70,000 or so clones, with over 80% occurring only once. Sequencing used blood, obtained from a patient whose treatment included radiotherapy and nephrectomy. The receptors stem from a man aged 55 to 69 with renal cell carcinoma.

The gene calls are TRBV5-4 and TRBJ1-1; D perhaps matches TRBD1 (5 bases). Germline V gene data show CDR1 as SGHNT and CDR2 as YYREEE (reference sequence). This CDR3 contains 13 residues. The V and J ends lost 3 bases and 1 base respectively, with 7 bases between them. CDR3 amino acids: CASSYDRNTEAFF. The CDR3 DNA reads TGTGCCAGCAGCTACGACAGGAACACTGAAGCTTTCTTT.

The chain carries TRBV6-1 and TRBJ2-7, with TRBD2 identical over 7 bases. The CDR3 extends over 15 amino acids. Germline CDR1 and CDR2: MNHNS and SASEGT. The J segment lost 0 bases and the V segment lost 5 bases, leaving 7 bases of the junction unmatched. The CDR3 DNA is TGTGCCAGCAGTATCGGGAGGCGCAGCTCCTACGAGCAGTACTTC. This sequence encodes CASSIGRRSSYEQYF.

The chain combines TRBV19 with TRBJ1-5, with a tentative D call TRBD1 (5 bases). The germline V gene encodes CDR1 LNHDA and CDR2 SQIVND (reference sequence). V was pared by 6 bases and J by 6 bases, with 18 bases between. CDR3 size: 15 residues. As DNA, the CDR3 is TGTGCCAGTAGCGGGGCGGGGGGAAATCGTCAGCCCCAGCATTTT. Protein product: CASSGAGGNRQPQHF.

This clone was picked up a small number of times. The chain is built from TRBV18 and TRBJ1-1; D is unclear. The CDR3 covers 13 residues. Trimming took off 6 bases at V and 4 bases at J, with 12 bases between the two ends. Germline V gives CDR1 KGHSH, CDR2 LQKENI. In DNA, the CDR3 is TGTGCCAGCTCTCGCAGTGAGGGCACTGAAGCTTTCTTT. It codes for CASSRSEGTEAFF.

V usage is TRBV6-5 and J usage is TRBJ2-5, with a possible D match to TRBD1 (6 bases). V dropped 6 bases and J dropped 5 bases, with 13 bases sitting between them. Germline V gene data show CDR1 as MNHEY and CDR2 as SVGAGI. The CDR3 is 13 residues long. The CDR3 protein is CASRPTGLETQYF. Written as DNA, the CDR3 is TGTGCCAGCAGACCGACAGGTCTGGAGACCCAGTACTTC.

V and J are TRBV11-2 and TRBJ2-7, with D hard to call. V was clipped by 0 bases and J by 0 bases, with 3 bases between them. Germline loops: CDR1 SGHAT, CDR2 FQNNGV. The CDR3 length is 13 residues. The CDR3 nucleotides read TGTGCCAGCAGCTTAGACAGCTCCTACGAGCAGTACTTC. Translating gives CASSLDSSYEQYF.